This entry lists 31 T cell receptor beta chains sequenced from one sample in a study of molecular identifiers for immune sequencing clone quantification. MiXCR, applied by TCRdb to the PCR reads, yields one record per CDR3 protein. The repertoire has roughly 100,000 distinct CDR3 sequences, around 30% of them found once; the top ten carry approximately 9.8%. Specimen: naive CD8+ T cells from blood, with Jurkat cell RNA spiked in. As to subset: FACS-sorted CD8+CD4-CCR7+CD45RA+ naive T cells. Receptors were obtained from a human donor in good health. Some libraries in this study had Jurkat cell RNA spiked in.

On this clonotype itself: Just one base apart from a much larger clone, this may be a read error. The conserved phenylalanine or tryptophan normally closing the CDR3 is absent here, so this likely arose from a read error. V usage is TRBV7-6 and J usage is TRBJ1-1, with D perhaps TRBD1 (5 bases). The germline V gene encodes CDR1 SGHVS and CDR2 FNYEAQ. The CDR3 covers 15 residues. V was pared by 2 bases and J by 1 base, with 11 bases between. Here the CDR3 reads CASSLNTGQNTEAFS. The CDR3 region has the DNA TGTGCCAGCAGCTTAAACACCGGACAGAACACTGAAGCTTTCTCT.

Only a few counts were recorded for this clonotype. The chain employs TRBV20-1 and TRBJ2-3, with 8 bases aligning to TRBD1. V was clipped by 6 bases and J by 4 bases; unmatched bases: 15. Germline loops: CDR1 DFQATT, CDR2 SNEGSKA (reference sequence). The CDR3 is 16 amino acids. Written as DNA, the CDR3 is TGCAGTGCGACCCAGTCAGGGGGCAGCGGACCAGATACGCAGTATTTT. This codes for CSATQSGGSGPDTQYF.

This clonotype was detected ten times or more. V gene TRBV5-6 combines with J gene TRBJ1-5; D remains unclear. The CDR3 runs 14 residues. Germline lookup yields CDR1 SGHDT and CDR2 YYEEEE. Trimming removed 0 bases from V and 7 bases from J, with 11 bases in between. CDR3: CASSLGTFVQPQHF. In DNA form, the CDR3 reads TGTGCCAGCAGCTTGGGTACATTTGTCCAGCCCCAGCATTTT.

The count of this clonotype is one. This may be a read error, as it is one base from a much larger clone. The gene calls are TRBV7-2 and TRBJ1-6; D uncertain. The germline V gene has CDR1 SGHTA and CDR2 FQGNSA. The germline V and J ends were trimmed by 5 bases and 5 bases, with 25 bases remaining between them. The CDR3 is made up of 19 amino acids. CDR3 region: CASSLPDGDFEVDNSPLHF. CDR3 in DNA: TGTGCCAGCAGCCTTCCCGACGGGGATTTTGAGGTCGATAATTCACCCCTCCACTTT.

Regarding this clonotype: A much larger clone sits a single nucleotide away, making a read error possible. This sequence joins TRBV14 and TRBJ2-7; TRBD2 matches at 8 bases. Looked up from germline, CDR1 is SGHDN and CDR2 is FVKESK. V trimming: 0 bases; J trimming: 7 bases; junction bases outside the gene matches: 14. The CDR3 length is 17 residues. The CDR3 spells CASSQDFGGTSGLEQYF. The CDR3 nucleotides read TGTGCCAGCAGCCAAGATTTTGGAGGGACTAGTGGCCTGGAGCAGTACTTC.

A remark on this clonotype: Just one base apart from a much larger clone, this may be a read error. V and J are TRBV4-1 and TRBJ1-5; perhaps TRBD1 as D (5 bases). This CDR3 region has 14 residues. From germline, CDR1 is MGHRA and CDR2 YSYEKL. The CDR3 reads CASSQAPGKEPPHF. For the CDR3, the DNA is TGCGCCAGCAGCCAAGCTCCAGGGAAGGAGCCCCCGCATTTT.

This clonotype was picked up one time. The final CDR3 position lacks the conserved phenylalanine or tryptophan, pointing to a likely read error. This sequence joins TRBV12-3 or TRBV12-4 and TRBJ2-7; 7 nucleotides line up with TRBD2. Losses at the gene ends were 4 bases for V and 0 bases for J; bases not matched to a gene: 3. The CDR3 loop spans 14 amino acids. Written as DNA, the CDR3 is TGTGCCAGCAGTTGGGGGGGTGCCTCCTACGAGCAGTACTCC. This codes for CASSWGGASYEQYS.

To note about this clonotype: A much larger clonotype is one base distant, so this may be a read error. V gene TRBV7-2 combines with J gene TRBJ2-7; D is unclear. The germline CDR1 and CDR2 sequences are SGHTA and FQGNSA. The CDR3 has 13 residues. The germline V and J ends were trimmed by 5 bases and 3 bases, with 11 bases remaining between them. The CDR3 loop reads CASSRPTIYEQYF. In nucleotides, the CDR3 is TGTGCCAGCAGCCGCCCTACAATCTACGAGCAGTACTTC.

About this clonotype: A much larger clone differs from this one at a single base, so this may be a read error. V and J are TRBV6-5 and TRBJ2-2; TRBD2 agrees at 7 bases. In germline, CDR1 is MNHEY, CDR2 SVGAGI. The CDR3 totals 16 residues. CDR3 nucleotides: TGTGCCAGCAGTACTTATGCGGGAGAGGACACCGGGGAGCTGGTTTTT. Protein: CASSTYAGEDTGELVF.

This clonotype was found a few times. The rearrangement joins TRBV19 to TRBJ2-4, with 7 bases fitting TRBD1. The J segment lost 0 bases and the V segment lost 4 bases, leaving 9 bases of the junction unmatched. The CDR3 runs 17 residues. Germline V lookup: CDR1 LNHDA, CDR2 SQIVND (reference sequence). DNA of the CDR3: TGTGCCAGTAGTACAGGACAGGCCTTTCTAGCCAAAAACATTCAGTACTTC. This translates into CASSTGQAFLAKNIQYF. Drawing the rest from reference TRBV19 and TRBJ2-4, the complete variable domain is DGGITQSPKYLFRKEGQNVTLSCEQNLNHDAMYWYRQDPGQGLRLIYYSQIVNDFQKGDIAEGYSVSREKKESFPLTVTSAQKNPTAFYLCASSTGQAFLAKNIQYFGAGTRLSVL.

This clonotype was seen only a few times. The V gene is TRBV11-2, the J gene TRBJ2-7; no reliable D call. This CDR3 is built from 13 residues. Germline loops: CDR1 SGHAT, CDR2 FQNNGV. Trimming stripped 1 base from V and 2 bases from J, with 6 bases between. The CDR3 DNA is TGTGCCAGCAGCTTAGGGGTAGCCTACGAGCAGTACTTC. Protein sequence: CASSLGVAYEQYF.

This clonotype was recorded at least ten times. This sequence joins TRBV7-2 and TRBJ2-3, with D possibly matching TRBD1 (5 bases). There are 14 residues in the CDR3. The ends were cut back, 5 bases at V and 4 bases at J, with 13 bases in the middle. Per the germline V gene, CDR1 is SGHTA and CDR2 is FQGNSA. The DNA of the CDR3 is TGTGCCAGCAGCCGACCGGTCAGGGCAGATACGCAGTATTTT. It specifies CASSRPVRADTQYF.

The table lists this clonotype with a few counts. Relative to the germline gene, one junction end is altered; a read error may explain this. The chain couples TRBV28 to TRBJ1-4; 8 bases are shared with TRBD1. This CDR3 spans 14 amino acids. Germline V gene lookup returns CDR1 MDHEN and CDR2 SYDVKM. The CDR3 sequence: CAGRVTGVNEKLFF. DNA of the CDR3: TGTGCCGGCAGAGTGACAGGGGTAAATGAAAAACTGTTTTTT.

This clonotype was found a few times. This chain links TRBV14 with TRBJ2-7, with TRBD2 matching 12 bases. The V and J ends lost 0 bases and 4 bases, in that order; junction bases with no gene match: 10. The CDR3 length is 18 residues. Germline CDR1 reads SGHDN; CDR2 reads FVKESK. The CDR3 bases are TGTGCCAGCAGCCAAGATCGTAAGACCGGGACTAGCGGGTACGAGCAGTACTTC. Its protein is CASSQDRKTGTSGYEQYF. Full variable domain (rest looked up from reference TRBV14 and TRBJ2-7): EAGVTQFPSHSVIEKGQTVTLRCDPISGHDNLYWYRRVMGKEIKFLLHFVKESKQDESGMPNNRFLAERTGGTYSTLKVQPAELEDSGVYFCASSQDRKTGTSGYEQYFGPGTRLTVT.

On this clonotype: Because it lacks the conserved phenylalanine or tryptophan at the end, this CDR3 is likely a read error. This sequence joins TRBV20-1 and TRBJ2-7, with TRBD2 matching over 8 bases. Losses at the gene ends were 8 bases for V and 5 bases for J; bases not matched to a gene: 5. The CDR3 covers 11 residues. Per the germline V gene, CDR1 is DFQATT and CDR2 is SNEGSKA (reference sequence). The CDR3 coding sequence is TGCAGTTTTCCAGCGGGAGACGAGCAGTACTCC. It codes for CSFPAGDEQYS.

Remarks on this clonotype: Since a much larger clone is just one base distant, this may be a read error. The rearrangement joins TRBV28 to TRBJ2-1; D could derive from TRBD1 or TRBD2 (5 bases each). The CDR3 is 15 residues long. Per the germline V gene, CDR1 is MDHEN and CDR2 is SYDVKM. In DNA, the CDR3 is TGTTCCAGCAGTTACCTGGGACCGAACTACAATGAGCAGTTCTTC. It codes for CSSSYLGPNYNEQFF.

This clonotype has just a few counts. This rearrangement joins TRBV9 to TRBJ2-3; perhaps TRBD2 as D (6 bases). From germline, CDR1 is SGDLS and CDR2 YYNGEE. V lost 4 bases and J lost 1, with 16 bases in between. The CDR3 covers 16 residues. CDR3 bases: TGTGCCAGCAGCCCCCGCCGGCAGCGGGGCACAGATACGCAGTATTTT. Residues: CASSPRRQRGTDTQYF.

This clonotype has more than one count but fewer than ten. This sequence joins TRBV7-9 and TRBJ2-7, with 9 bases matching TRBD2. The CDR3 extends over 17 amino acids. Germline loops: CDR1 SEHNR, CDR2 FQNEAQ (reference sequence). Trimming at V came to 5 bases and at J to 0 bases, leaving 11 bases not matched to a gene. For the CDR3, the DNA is TGTGCCAGCAGCCCCAGGGCTAGCGGGATGCCCTCCTACGAGCAGTACTTC. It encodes CASSPRASGMPSYEQYF. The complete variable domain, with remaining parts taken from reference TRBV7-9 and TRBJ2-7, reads DTGVSQNPRHKITKRGQNVTFRCDPISEHNRLYWYRQTLGQGPEFLTYFQNEAQLEKSRLLSDRFSAERPKGSFSTLEIQRTEQGDSAMYLCASSPRASGMPSYEQYFGPGTRLTVT.

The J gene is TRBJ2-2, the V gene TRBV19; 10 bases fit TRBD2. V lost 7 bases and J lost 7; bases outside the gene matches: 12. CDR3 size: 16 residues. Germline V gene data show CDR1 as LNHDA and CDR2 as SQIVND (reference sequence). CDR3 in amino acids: CASTSGASGRIGELFF. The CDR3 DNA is TGTGCCAGTACCTCGGGGGCTAGCGGGAGAATCGGGGAGCTGTTTTTT.

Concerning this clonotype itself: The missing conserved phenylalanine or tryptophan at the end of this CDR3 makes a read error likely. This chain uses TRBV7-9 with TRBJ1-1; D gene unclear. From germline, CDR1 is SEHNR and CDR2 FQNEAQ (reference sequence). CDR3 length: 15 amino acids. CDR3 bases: TGCGCCAGCAGCTCAATGGACGTCATGAACACTGAAGCTTTCATT. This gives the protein CASSSMDVMNTEAFI.

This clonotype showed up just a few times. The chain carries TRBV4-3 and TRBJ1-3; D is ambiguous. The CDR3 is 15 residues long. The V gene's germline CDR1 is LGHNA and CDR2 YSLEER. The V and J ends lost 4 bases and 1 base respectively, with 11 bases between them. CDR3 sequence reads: CASSLSSVSGNTIYF. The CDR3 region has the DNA TGCGCCAGCAGCCTGTCGTCGGTTTCTGGAAACACCATATATTTT.

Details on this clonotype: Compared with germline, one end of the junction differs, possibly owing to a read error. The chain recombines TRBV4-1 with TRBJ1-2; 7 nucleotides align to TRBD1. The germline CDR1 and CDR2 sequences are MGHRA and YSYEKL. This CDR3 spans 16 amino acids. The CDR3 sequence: CASGQDMTGRDYGYTF. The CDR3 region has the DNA TGCGCCAGCGGCCAAGATATGACAGGGAGAGACTATGGCTACACCTTC.

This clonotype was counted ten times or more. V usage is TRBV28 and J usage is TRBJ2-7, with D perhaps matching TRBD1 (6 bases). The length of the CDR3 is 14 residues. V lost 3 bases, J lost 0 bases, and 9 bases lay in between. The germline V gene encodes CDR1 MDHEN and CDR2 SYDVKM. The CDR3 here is CASSFQGPSYEQYF. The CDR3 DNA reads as TGTGCCAGCAGTTTTCAGGGGCCCTCCTACGAGCAGTACTTC.

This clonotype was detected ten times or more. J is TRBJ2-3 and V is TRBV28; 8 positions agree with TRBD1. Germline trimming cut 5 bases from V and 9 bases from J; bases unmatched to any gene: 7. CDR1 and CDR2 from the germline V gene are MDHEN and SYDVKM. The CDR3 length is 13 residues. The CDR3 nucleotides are TGTGCCAGCAGTCTCCAAACAGGGGGGACGCAGTATTTT. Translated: CASSLQTGGTQYF.

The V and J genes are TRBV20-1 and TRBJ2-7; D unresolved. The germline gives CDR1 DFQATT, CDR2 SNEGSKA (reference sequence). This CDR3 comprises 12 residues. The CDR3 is CRAWWSGDEQYF. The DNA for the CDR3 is TGCAGGGCATGGTGGTCTGGGGACGAGCAGTACTTC.

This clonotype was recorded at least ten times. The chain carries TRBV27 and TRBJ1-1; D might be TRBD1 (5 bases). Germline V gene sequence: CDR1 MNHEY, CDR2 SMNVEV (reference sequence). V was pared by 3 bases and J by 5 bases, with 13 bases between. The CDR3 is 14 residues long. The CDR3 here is CASSFEGRGTEAFF. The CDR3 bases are TGTGCCAGCAGTTTCGAGGGGAGAGGGACTGAAGCTTTCTTT.

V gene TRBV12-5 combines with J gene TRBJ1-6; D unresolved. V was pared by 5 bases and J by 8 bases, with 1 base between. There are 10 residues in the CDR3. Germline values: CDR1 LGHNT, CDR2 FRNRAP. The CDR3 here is CASGDSPLHF. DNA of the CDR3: TGTGCTAGTGGTGATTCACCCCTCCACTTT.

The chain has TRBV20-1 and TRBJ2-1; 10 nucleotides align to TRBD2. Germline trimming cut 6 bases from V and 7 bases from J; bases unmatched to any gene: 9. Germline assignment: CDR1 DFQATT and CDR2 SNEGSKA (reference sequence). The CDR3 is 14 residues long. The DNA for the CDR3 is TGCAGTGCCCCAGCGGGAGGGGTAGCAAATGAGCAGTTCTTC. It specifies CSAPAGGVANEQFF.

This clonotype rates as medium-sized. CDR3 sequence: CASSFGNQPQHF. As DNA, the CDR3 is TGTGCCAGCAGTTTCGGCAATCAGCCCCAGCATTTT. The V gene is TRBV5-6, the J gene TRBJ1-5; unclear D gene. The V end was cut by 5 bases, the J end by 2 bases, with 5 bases between. Germline V gene lookup returns CDR1 SGHDT and CDR2 YYEEEE. This CDR3 comprises 12 residues. Full variable domain (rest looked up from reference TRBV5-6 and TRBJ1-5): DAGVTQSPTHLIKTRGQQVTLRCSPKSGHDTVSWYQQALGQGPQFIFQYYEEEERQRGNFPDRFSGHQFPNYSSELNVNALLLGDSALYLCASSFGNQPQHFGDGTRLSIL.

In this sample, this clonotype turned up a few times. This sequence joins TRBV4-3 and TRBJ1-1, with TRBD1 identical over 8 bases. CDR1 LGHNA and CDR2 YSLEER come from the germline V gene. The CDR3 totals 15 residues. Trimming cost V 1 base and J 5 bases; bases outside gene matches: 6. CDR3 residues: CASSQGVQGVTEAFF. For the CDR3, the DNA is TGCGCCAGCAGCCAAGGCGTACAGGGGGTGACTGAAGCTTTCTTT.

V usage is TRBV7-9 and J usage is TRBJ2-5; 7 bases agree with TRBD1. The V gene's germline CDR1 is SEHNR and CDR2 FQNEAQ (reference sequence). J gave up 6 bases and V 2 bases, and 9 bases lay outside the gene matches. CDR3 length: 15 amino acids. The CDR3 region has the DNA TGTGCCAGCAGCTTACCAAGGACAGGACGTAAGACCCAGTACTTC. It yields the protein CASSLPRTGRKTQYF.